This T cell receptor (beta chain) was documented in a study of cytomegalovirus exposure and HLA in healthy donors. The J segment lost 5 bases and the V segment lost 6 bases, leaving 8 bases of the junction unmatched. Germline assignment: CDR1 LNHNV and CDR2 YYDKDF (reference sequence). CDR3 length: 14 residues. Study-wide findings and caveats: 150 to 200 TCR beta chains were listed as cytomegalovirus-associated. The presence/absence work took it that sequencing depth was about the same across donors. Both high specificity and high sensitivity reportedly marked the classifier's diagnosis of cytomegalovirus status.

Researchers ran the PCR with 60 Vbeta and 13 Jbeta primers. TCRdb's copy holds only in-frame clones and misses some; the assay was immunoSEQ multiplex PCR. The sample records about 180,000 clones, about 80% being singletons. Worth noting for this clone: Its antigen is not known.

The chain joins TRBV15 to TRBJ2-7; TRBD1 matches 9 bases. The TCR sequence derives from a woman aged 55-75 years in good health and CMV-seropositive. Material for sequencing was PBMCs. For the CDR3, the DNA is TGTGCCACCAGTTACCGGGACAGGGAGAACGAGCAGTACTTC. It codes for CATSYRDRENEQYF.